The sequence of this T cell receptor beta chain was determined in a study of blood T cell repertoires in COVID-19. In the study overall: PBMCs, B-cell-depleted T cells, or T cells were the source of the cDNA or gDNA that made up the material.

This CDR3 comprises 14 residues. Trimming took 5 bases from V and 4 from J, leaving 11 bases between them. The germline CDR1 and CDR2 sequences are PRHDT and FYEKMQ (reference sequence). The sample holds many counts of this clone. Using immunoSEQ multiplex PCR, the repertoire was profiled, and TCRdb retains in-frame clones only, with some absent. Seen here are 150,000 to 200,000 clones, roughly 78% observed once, and the top ten hold under 3.5%. The sample comprised peripheral blood. The receptor was isolated from an elderly woman with active or convalescent COVID-19. The chain is built from TRBV13 and TRBJ1-4, with a tentative D call TRBD1 (5 bases). The CDR3 protein is CASSPRRVNEKLFF. In nucleotides, the CDR3 is TGTGCCAGCAGCCCCCGCAGGGTTAATGAAAAACTGTTTTTT. Filled out from reference TRBV13 and TRBJ1-4, the complete variable domain reads AAGVIQSPRHLIKEKRETATLKCYPIPRHDTVYWYQQGPGQDPQFLISFYEKMQSDKGSIPDRFSAQQFSDYHSELNMSSLELGDSALYFCASSPRRVNEKLFFGSGTQLSVL.